These T cell receptor beta chains were read from a single sample in a study of blood T cells in healthy people across ages. TCRdb fed the 5' RACE reads into MiXCR, producing one record per CDR3 protein. The sample records about 640,000 distinct CDR3 sequences, roughly 50% being singletons. The sample comprised blood. The receptors come from a man aged 60 to 69 in good health. CDR3s include the opening cysteine and the closing phenylalanine or tryptophan. D genes are given only for firm matches. The size field is filled for only some rows; it gives once, few, many or a size class.

V gene	J gene	D gene	clone size	CDR3 DNA	CDR3 protein
TRBV7-9	TRBJ2-5	NA	NA	TGTGCCAGCAGCCCGTCCCCCGAGACCCAGTACTTC	CASSPSPETQYF
TRBV7-9	TRBJ1-1	TRBD1	NA	TGTGCCAGCAGCCAGACAGGGGTTGGCACTGAAGCTTTCTTT	CASSQTGVGTEAFF
TRBV29-1	TRBJ2-3	TRBD1	few	TGCAGCGTACCCCGGACAGGGGGCACAGATACGCAGTATTTT	CSVPRTGGTDTQYF
TRBV4-1	TRBJ1-3	NA	NA	TGCGCCAGCAGCCAAGGCGCGGACACTGGAAACACCATATATTTT	CASSQGADTGNTIYF
TRBV4-1	TRBJ2-5	TRBD1	NA	TGCGCCAGCAGCCAAGATCGGGCAGGGGGTTTTGGTGAGACCCAGTACTTC	CASSQDRAGGFGETQYF
TRBV18	TRBJ2-7	TRBD1	few	TGTGCCAGCTCACCTGGACAGGGGGTCCCCCGCGAGCAGTACTTC	CASSPGQGVPREQYF
TRBV24-1	TRBJ2-1	NA	NA	TGTGCCACCAGGGACCCAGGGACAGAGCAGTTCTTC	CATRDPGTEQFF
TRBV28	TRBJ2-4	NA	many	TGTGCCAGCAGTGATACTGGGGGCAAAAACATTCAGTACTTC	CASSDTGGKNIQYF
TRBV6-4	TRBJ1-5	TRBD1	NA	TGTGCCAGCAGTGGAAAATTTGAGACAGGGGTGGGCAATCAGCCCCAGCATTTT	CASSGKFETGVGNQPQHF
TRBV10-2	TRBJ2-7	NA	NA	TGCGCCAGCAGTGAGCGAGGGGGGGACTACGAGCAGTACTTC	CASSERGGDYEQYF
TRBV7-2	TRBJ2-4	TRBD1	few	TGTGCCAGCAGCCCAGGGGGATCGGCCAAAAACATTCAGTACTTC	CASSPGGSAKNIQYF
TRBV11-2	TRBJ1-6	TRBD1	NA	TGTGCCAGCAGCACCCGGACAGGCGGCCTCCACTTT	CASSTRTGGLHF
TRBV20-1	TRBJ1-4	NA	NA	TGCAGTGCCGCCGCGCAGCCAACTAATGAAAAACTGTTTTTT	CSAAAQPTNEKLFF
TRBV27	TRBJ2-7	NA	NA	TGTGCCAGCAGGACGGACCTCCTTTCAGGCTACGAGCAGTACTTC	CASRTDLLSGYEQYF
TRBV6-5	TRBJ2-7	NA	NA	TGTGCCAGCAGTTACTCCGGAGTGACCTCCTACGAGCAGTACTTC	CASSYSGVTSYEQYF
TRBV7-9	TRBJ1-2	NA	few	TGTGCCAGCAGCTTGAGACAGGAGAGCAACTATGGCTACACCTTC	CASSLRQESNYGYTF
TRBV11-2	TRBJ2-1	TRBD2	few	TGTGCCAGCAGCTTGCGGGGACTAGAAGATGAGCAGTTCTTC	CASSLRGLEDEQFF
TRBV9	TRBJ2-5	NA	NA	TGTGCCAGCAGCGTAGGGAGACTAGGGGGCCAAGAGACCCAGTACTTC	CASSVGRLGGQETQYF
TRBV11-2	TRBJ2-2	NA	NA	TGTGCCAGCAGCTTAAGTCCAGGGGACACCGGGGAGCTGTTTTTT	CASSLSPGDTGELFF
TRBV7-2	TRBJ2-2	TRBD2	NA	TGTGCCAGCAGTATTGGGCTAGCGGTGAACACCGGGGAGCTGTTTTTT	CASSIGLAVNTGELFF
TRBV19	TRBJ1-2	TRBD1	NA	TGTGCCAGTAGTCCACCAACAGGGGAGAACTATGGCTACACCTTC	CASSPPTGENYGYTF
TRBV28	TRBJ1-5	TRBD1	NA	TGTGCCAGCAGCCAACCCGGGACAGGGGTGGGTCAGCCCCAGCATTTT	CASSQPGTGVGQPQHF
TRBV12-5	TRBJ2-5	NA	once	TGTGCTAGTGGTTTGGGGACGGAAGAGACCCAGTACTTC	CASGLGTEETQYF
TRBV4-2	TRBJ2-1	TRBD2	NA	TGTGCCAGCAGCCAAGATTTTCTAGCGGGGGGATCTGAGCAGTTCTTC	CASSQDFLAGGSEQFF
TRBV7-8	TRBJ2-6	TRBD1	few	TGTGCCAGCAGCTTAGTTTTTGGACCCGGGACAGCCAACTCTGGGGCCAACGTCCTGACTTTC	CASSLVFGPGTANSGANVLTF
TRBV11-2	TRBJ1-6	NA	few	TGTGCCAGCAGCCAAAGAGGAAATTCACCCCTCCACTTT	CASSQRGNSPLHF
TRBV4-1	TRBJ1-1	TRBD1	NA	TGCGCCAGCAGCCAAGACCCCACAGGGGGCTACACTGAAGCTTTCTTT	CASSQDPTGGYTEAFF
TRBV4-1	TRBJ2-3	NA	NA	TGCGCCAGCAGCCAAGATGCGGGACCTCGCACAGATACGCAGTATTTT	CASSQDAGPRTDTQYF
TRBV20-1	TRBJ1-4	TRBD1	NA	TGCAGTGCTAGGAGCCGGGACAGGGATGAAAAACTGTTTTTT	CSARSRDRDEKLFF
TRBV25-1	TRBJ2-7	TRBD2	NA	TGTGCCAGCAGTGAATTCCGGGGAGGGTTTAGCAACGAGCAGTACTTC	CASSEFRGGFSNEQYF
TRBV24-1	TRBJ1-4	TRBD1	NA	TGTGCCACCTTCGACAGGGGGAGAGCTAATGAAAAACTGTTTTTT	CATFDRGRANEKLFF
TRBV6-1	TRBJ2-5	NA	few	TGTGCCAGCAAAGCGCTCAGCGGGCTCCTCCAAGAGACCCAGTACTTC	CASKALSGLLQETQYF
TRBV21-1	TRBJ2-6	NA	few	TGTGCCAGCAGCAAAACGAGGGGGCTAGCCAACGTCCTGACTTTC	CASSKTRGLANVLTF
TRBV29-1	TRBJ1-2	NA	NA	TGCAGCGTTGACTCACGGTATGGCTACACCTTC	CSVDSRYGYTF
TRBV20-1	TRBJ2-5	TRBD2	NA	TGCAGTGCGTCGACTAGCGGGAGTTGGGGGCAAGAGACCCAGTACTTC	CSASTSGSWGQETQYF
TRBV28	TRBJ1-6	NA	NA	TGTGCCAGCAGTCCGGGCCTATCGACCGCCAATTCACCCCTCCACTTT	CASSPGLSTANSPLHF
TRBV7-9	TRBJ2-6	NA	NA	TGTGCCAGCAGCTTAGCAGGGTCGTCATCTCTACCTGGGGCCAACGTCCTGACTTTC	CASSLAGSSSLPGANVLTF
TRBV5-1	TRBJ1-1	NA	NA	TGCGCCAGCAGCGCCGGGACCAAAAACACTGAAGCTTTCTTT	CASSAGTKNTEAFF
TRBV20-1	TRBJ2-3	NA	few	TGCAGTGCTAGAGATGATTTTGCTAGAAACACAGATACGCAGTATTTT	CSARDDFARNTDTQYF
TRBV7-2	TRBJ2-3	NA	NA	TGTGCCAGCAGCCCGCAGGCCGGCGGGGGCGTAGATACGCAGTATTTT	CASSPQAGGGVDTQYF
TRBV20-1	TRBJ2-4	NA	NA	TGCAGTGCTCCCCCCACGGTGGGAAACATTCAGTACTTC	CSAPPTVGNIQYF
TRBV5-1	TRBJ2-7	NA	NA	TGCGCCAGCGGCGTGAGGGGGACCTACGAGCAGTACTTC	CASGVRGTYEQYF
TRBV2	TRBJ2-7	NA	NA	TGTGCCAGCAGTGAAGGCGCCCGTAGCTCCTACGAGCAGTACTTC	CASSEGARSSYEQYF
TRBV20-1	TRBJ2-1	TRBD1	once	TGCAGTGGGGGACAGGGTCCCGGTGAGCAGTTCTTC	CSGGQGPGEQFF
TRBV5-8	TRBJ2-5	TRBD2	few	TGTGCCAGCAGCTTGGGCCTGAGCGGGGAAGGAGAGACCCAGTACTTC	CASSLGLSGEGETQYF
TRBV4-2	TRBJ2-1	TRBD2	NA	TGTGCCAGCAGCCAAGACAAGCGGGGGGCCTACAATGAGCAGTTCTTC	CASSQDKRGAYNEQFF
TRBV3-1	TRBJ2-5	TRBD2	few	TGTGCCAGCAGGGTGGAAGGACTAGCGGGGGAAGAAGAGACCCAGTACTTC	CASRVEGLAGEEETQYF